Given below is one T cell receptor beta chain in context. Antigen unknown. The donor population consisted of healthy HIV-negative adults with no recent acute infections or vaccinations. Trimming stripped 4 bases from V and 2 bases from J, with 14 bases between. Germline V CDR1 and CDR2: SNHLY, FYNNEI. The CDR3 sequence is 15 residues long. Measured with immunoSEQ multiplex PCR; TCRdb has only the in-frame clones, and not every one. The data hold 2 million to 2.5 million clones, with 90% to 97% observed a single time. The data were taken from a study of shared clonotypes between healthy human individuals. Points from the study as a whole: A handful of donors showed sharing of 4.5% to 6% of naive CD4 clonotypes.

Sequencing used naive CD4+ T cells sorted from blood. Subset reported: CD45RA+ positively selected. The chain couples TRBV2 to TRBJ1-1; TRBD1 is a possible D gene (5 bases). The clonotype originates from a man aged 18 to 29 in good health. The CDR3 DNA sequence: TGTGCCAGCAGTGCTCTCACAGGACTTAACACTGAAGCTTTCTTT. Its translation: CASSALTGLNTEAFF.